This note documents a single T cell receptor beta chain sequence. Antigen specificity is unknown. The sample belongs to a study of OX40 agonist ivuxolimab in advanced cancers. The study's findings and limits: Antigens targeted by the expanded peripheral T cells were not determined. Among T cells, CD8+ cells averaged more expanded clones than CD4+ cells. Several nonresponders also turned out to have low normalized T-cell clonal expansion. Both blood CD4+ and CD8+ T cells showed clonal growth by week 6 at 0.1 to 3.0 mg/kg.

TCRdb keeps only in-frame clones here, not all; method: immunoSEQ multiplex PCR. The sample carries some 71,000 clones, roughly 84% recorded once. The sequence was collected from an adult with an advanced solid tumor such as melanoma, head and neck, liver or kidney cancer. The sequences come from CD4+ or CD8+ T cells sorted from blood, collected in a trial of the OX40 agonist ivuxolimab.

The CDR3 is CASSLQGNTEAFF. In DNA, the CDR3 is TGTGCCAGCAGCCTACAGGGGAACACTGAAGCTTTCTTT. The V gene is TRBV5-5, the J gene TRBJ1-1, with D possibly TRBD1 on 6 matching bases. From germline, CDR1 is SGHKS and CDR2 YYEKEE (reference sequence). The CDR3 extends over 13 amino acids. Trimming left V 4 bases short and J 1 base short, with 8 bases between.